Listed below are T cell receptor beta chains from one sample, sequenced in a study of cytomegalovirus exposure and HLA in healthy donors. TCRdb's copy holds only in-frame clones and misses some; the assay was immunoSEQ multiplex PCR. The sample consists of about 120,000 clones, 65% to 80% of them appearing once. The sequenced material came from PBMCs. These receptors were obtained from a man aged 40-50 years in good health and CMV-seropositive. Both conserved end residues are part of each CDR3. Each record gives: clone size, D gene, V gene, J gene, CDR3 DNA, CDR3 protein. A D gene is named only where the DNA matches it firmly. Clone size appears in some rows only: once, few, many, or a class for an expanded clone.

size: few
D: TRBD1
V: TRBV18
J: TRBJ1-2
DNA: TGTGCCAGCTCACCTCAGGGGGCGGATGGCTACACCTTC
CDR3: CASSPQGADGYTF

size: once
D: .
V: TRBV4-3
J: TRBJ2-2
DNA: TGCGCCAGCAGCCAAGATGGCCGTCTAGGATCCACCGGGGAGCTGTTTTTT
CDR3: CASSQDGRLGSTGELFF

size: .
D: .
V: TRBV5-1
J: TRBJ2-2
DNA: TGCGCCAGCAGCTTGAGAGGCCGGGGGTTGGACACCGGGGAGCTGTTTTTT
CDR3: CASSLRGRGLDTGELFF

size: .
D: .
V: TRBV2
J: TRBJ1-4
DNA: TGTGCCAGCAGTGAAGAGGGGATGGATGAAAAACTGTTTTTT
CDR3: CASSEEGMDEKLFF

size: .
D: TRBD2
V: TRBV6-5
J: TRBJ2-5
DNA: TGTGCCAGCAGAGGACTAGCGGGGGTCCGGGAGACCCAGTACTTC
CDR3: CASRGLAGVRETQYF

size: once
D: TRBD1
V: TRBV11-1
J: TRBJ1-1
DNA: TGTGCCAGCAGCCAGGGACAGGGGGCGTTCTCTGAAGCTTTCTTT
CDR3: CASSQGQGAFSEAFF

size: .
D: .
V: TRBV11-2
J: TRBJ2-1
DNA: TGTGCCAGCAGCTCCCGGGGTAACATGAATGAGCAGTTCTTC
CDR3: CASSSRGNMNEQFF

size: few
D: TRBD1
V: TRBV6-1
J: TRBJ1-4
DNA: TGTGCCAGCAGTGAAGCAGGGGGCGCTGAAAAACTGTTTTTT
CDR3: CASSEAGGAEKLFF

size: .
D: TRBD2
V: TRBV5-1
J: TRBJ2-3
DNA: TGCGCCAGCAGCTTGCGCGGGGGGGTAGATACGCAGTATTTT
CDR3: CASSLRGGVDTQYF

size: .
D: .
V: TRBV9
J: TRBJ1-1
DNA: TGTGCCAGCAGCGTAAGGGGAGGGACTGAAGCTTTCTTT
CDR3: CASSVRGGTEAFF

size: medium-sized
D: TRBD1
V: TRBV6-1
J: TRBJ2-7
DNA: TGTGCCAGCAGTGAAGCGTCCGGGACAGGGTCCTACGAGCAGTACTTC
CDR3: CASSEASGTGSYEQYF

size: once
D: .
V: TRBV4-1
J: TRBJ1-2
DNA: TGCGCCAGCAGCCAATCGTCGGGGGGTCGCTACACCTTC
CDR3: CASSQSSGGRYTF

size: .
D: TRBD2
V: TRBV4-3
J: TRBJ2-6
DNA: TGCGCCAGCAGCCCCCCGGGGGAGGGGTCCGGAAACTCTGGGGCCAACGGCCTGACTTTC
CDR3: CASSPPGEGSGNSGANGLTF

size: .
D: .
V: TRBV9
J: TRBJ2-7
DNA: TGTGCCAGCAGCCCCGGAGGAGGTGGATACGAGCAGTACTTC
CDR3: CASSPGGGGYEQYF

size: .
D: TRBD1
V: TRBV4-1
J: TRBJ1-5
DNA: TGCGCCAGCAGCCAAGATAATGGGCAGGGGGGTCAGCCCCAGCATTTT
CDR3: CASSQDNGQGGQPQHF

size: .
D: .
V: TRBV6-5
J: TRBJ2-7
DNA: TGTGCCAGCAGGAACGGACTTGGCGAGCAGTACTTC
CDR3: CASRNGLGEQYF

size: .
D: TRBD2
V: TRBV11-2
J: TRBJ2-7
DNA: TGTGCCAGCAGCTTTCTAGCGGGGGGGTACGAGCAGTACTTC
CDR3: CASSFLAGGYEQYF

size: medium-sized
D: .
V: TRBV28
J: TRBJ1-5
DNA: TGTGCCAGCAGTTCATCAGGGGTAACTCAGCCCCAGCATTTT
CDR3: CASSSSGVTQPQHF

size: .
D: TRBD1
V: TRBV6-5
J: TRBJ1-2
DNA: TGTGCCAGCCGGGACAGGGACAACTATGGCTACACCTTC
CDR3: CASRDRDNYGYTF

size: .
D: .
V: TRBV7-9
J: TRBJ2-7
DNA: TGTGCCAGCAGCTTAGCGGGGCAGACCTACGAGCAGTACTTC
CDR3: CASSLAGQTYEQYF

size: .
D: TRBD1
V: TRBV11-3
J: TRBJ2-1
DNA: TGTGCCAGCAGCCTGTACAGGGGCGGCCCCTACAATGAGCAGTTCTTC
CDR3: CASSLYRGGPYNEQFF

size: .
D: .
V: TRBV25-1
J: TRBJ2-5
DNA: TGTGCCAGCAGTGCAGCCGGACAGTTGTACCAAGAGACCCAGTACTTC
CDR3: CASSAAGQLYQETQYF

size: .
D: .
V: TRBV7-9
J: TRBJ2-7
DNA: TGTGCCAGCAGCTTTGACATCGCCTACGAGCAGTACTTC
CDR3: CASSFDIAYEQYF

size: few
D: .
V: TRBV4-3
J: TRBJ1-1
DNA: TGCGCCAGCAGCCCAGGGTTAGTGAACACTGAAGCTTTCTTT
CDR3: CASSPGLVNTEAFF

size: few
D: TRBD1
V: TRBV15
J: TRBJ2-7
DNA: TGTGCCACCAGCAGAGATCCCCCGACAGGGATCTCCTACGAGCAGTACTTC
CDR3: CATSRDPPTGISYEQYF

size: .
D: TRBD2
V: TRBV7-9
J: TRBJ2-2
DNA: TGTGCCAGCAGCCCCGGGACTAGCGGGGGCCACCGGGAGCTGTTTTTT
CDR3: CASSPGTSGGHRELFF